This T cell receptor beta chain was sequenced in a study of T-cell reconstitution after alpha-beta-depleted transplantation in children. CDR1 MGHDK and CDR2 SYGVNS come from the germline V gene. This CDR3 is built from 14 residues. Trimming took 1 base from V and 9 from J; bases not matched to a gene: 3. Unique molecular identifiers were used to barcode this TCRbeta library. TCRdb fed the PCR reads into MiXCR, producing one record per CDR3 protein. The sample includes a few hundred thousand distinct CDR3 sequences, 15% to 20% seen only once; the top ten take around 30%. Study-level points and caveats: Some patients' high day-60 TCRbeta diversity was attributed to recipient cells surviving conditioning. T-cell counts and diversity at one year post-transplant came mainly from newly produced T cells. The study reportedly traced alpha-beta T cells about two months after transplant to several hundred expanded graft clones.

On this clonotype itself: Its cognate antigen is unknown.

The clonotype originates from a boy in the first two years of life who had a stem cell transplant for Wiskott-Aldrich syndrome, so the T cells may come from the graft donor. The chain employs TRBV25-1 and TRBJ2-1, with 10 bases matching TRBD2. The specimen comprised PBMCs, mostly from graft donor cells, sampled 360 days after TCRalphabeta/CD19-depleted stem cell transplant. CDR3 residues: CASSEWLAGAEQFF. As DNA, the CDR3 is TGTGCCAGCAGTGAATGGCTAGCGGGGGCTGAGCAGTTCTTC.